This T cell receptor (beta chain) was identified during a study of T cell responses to AZD1222 COVID-19 vaccine. On the study more broadly: Some second doses came at about 4 weeks and others at about 12 weeks; these were pooled.

This table comes from immunoSEQ multiplex PCR, and its TCRdb copy is limited to in-frame clones, with some not included. Here the sample spans 100,000 or so clones, 70% to 90% being singletons. V was cut by 3 bases and J by 2 bases, with 18 bases left in between. CDR3 size: 17 residues. Germline values: CDR1 WNHNN, CDR2 SYGVQD (reference sequence). In the case of this clone: Its antigen is unidentified.

Study results and limitations: Spike as a whole was targeted by vaccine-associated CD4 TCRs, dominant at 160-218 and 743-854. Repertoires were sampled only after the peak T cell response.

The sample here was peripheral blood, taken on day 0 of AZD1222 vaccination. This chain links TRBV10-1 with TRBJ2-3; D ambiguous. This TCR was sampled from an adult in good health. CDR3 sequence: CASSETVQVHPTDTQYF. The CDR3 nucleotides are TGCGCCAGCAGTGAAACGGTGCAGGTTCACCCCACAGATACGCAGTATTTT.